The 19 T cell receptor beta chains presented below share a single source sample, sequenced in a study of glioma-infiltrating T cells. TCR alpha and beta CDR3 regions were amplified from RNA using iRepertoire nested multiplex PCR. A single record per CDR3 protein comes from TCRdb applying MiXCR to the multiplex PCR reads. The table records 150,000 or so distinct CDR3 sequences, 35% to 50% of them present only once. The sample consisted of glioma tissue, nonneoplastic brain tissue, or PBMCs (not recorded which). The receptors were sampled from a human donor with low-grade glioma or glioblastoma, undergoing nonglioma brain surgery, or in good health (not recorded which).

The CDR3 sequence: CASSHEGQSSGNTIYF. CDR3 coding DNA: TGTGCCAGCAGCCATGAGGGACAGTCCTCTGGAAACACCATATATTTT. This chain links TRBV11-2 with TRBJ1-3; 7 nucleotides match TRBD1. The CDR3 is 16 residues long. The germline V gene has CDR1 SGHAT and CDR2 FQNNGV. With 5 bases clipped from V and 0 bases from J, the junction kept 7 bases outside the gene matches.

Comments on this clonotype: Mismatch with germline at one junction end may stem from a read error. The rearrangement links TRBV6-1 to TRBJ2-7, with D perhaps given as TRBD1 or TRBD2 (5 bases each). The CDR3 is 12 residues long. The germline gives CDR1 MNHNS, CDR2 SASEGT. In nucleotides, the CDR3 is TGTGCCAGCAGCCCCGGGACCACCGTTCTTTTCTTC. This codes for CASSPGTTVLFF.

The V gene is TRBV12-5, the J gene TRBJ1-1; unclear D gene. Germline CDR1 reads LGHNT; CDR2 reads FRNRAP. Trimming shortened V by 1 base and J by 8 bases, and 8 bases separated the two germline ends. The CDR3 length is 12 residues. CDR3 nucleotide sequence: TGTGCTAGTGGTTTGGCAAGACAAGAAGCTTTCTTT. The encoded protein is CASGLARQEAFF.

The chain combines TRBV7-9 with TRBJ2-5; D is uncertain. CDR1 is SEHNR and CDR2 is FQNEAQ in the germline V gene (reference sequence). Trimming pared 1 base from V and 5 bases from J, leaving 8 bases between. The CDR3 has 13 residues. The CDR3 DNA is TGTGCCAGCAGCTTAGATTTCCCGGAGACCCAGTACTTC. It encodes CASSLDFPETQYF.

This clonotype has a single count. The chain uses TRBV6-1 and TRBJ2-1; 9 bases are a match to TRBD1. Germline CDR1 and CDR2: MNHNS and SASEGT. The CDR3 totals 16 residues. The trim removed 7 bases at V and 1 base at J, leaving 8 bases unmatched. CDR3 in amino acids: CASNTDRGPSYNEQFF. The CDR3 DNA follows: TGTGCCAGCAACACGGACAGGGGTCCTTCCTACAATGAGCAGTTCTTC.

There are a few counts of this clonotype. The chain employs TRBV7-9 and TRBJ2-1; D is tentatively TRBD1 or TRBD2 (5 bases each). The CDR3 has 15 amino acids. Deletions cut 5 bases from V and 2 bases from J, with 13 bases between. The germline CDR1 and CDR2 sequences are SEHNR and FQNEAQ (reference sequence). The CDR3 protein is CASSASRGAYNEQFF. For the CDR3, the DNA is TGTGCCAGCAGCGCAAGCCGGGGCGCCTACAATGAGCAGTTCTTC.

Turning to this clonotype: A much larger clone sits a single nucleotide away, making a read error possible. V and J are TRBV6-2 or TRBV6-3 and TRBJ2-3, with D perhaps being TRBD1 or TRBD2 (5 bases each). Per germline, CDR1 MNHEY and CDR2 SVGEGT. The V and J ends lost 8 bases and 4 bases respectively, with 13 bases between them. The CDR3 totals 13 residues. For the CDR3, the DNA is TGTGCCAGCGGCTCCGGGACCCCAGATACGCAGTATTTT. It specifies CASGSGTPDTQYF.

The chain couples TRBV28 to TRBJ1-5, with 7 bases that match TRBD1. Germline CDR1 MDHEN, CDR2 SYDVKM. With V trimmed by 6 bases and J by 8 bases, 7 bases remained unmatched. This CDR3 has 13 residues. The DNA for the CDR3 is TGTGCCAGCAGGAGGGACAGTCTAAAGCCCCAGCATTTT. It yields the protein CASRRDSLKPQHF.

The chain has TRBV6-1 and TRBJ2-7; no clear D. The CDR3 has 13 amino acids. With 10 bases removed from V and 1 base from J, the gap between germline ends came to 14 bases. CDR1 and CDR2 (germline): MNHNS, SASEGT. CDR3 residues: CATIPAGSYEQYF. Written as DNA, the CDR3 is TGTGCCACCATCCCGGCAGGTTCCTACGAGCAGTACTTC.

This clonotype turned up a few times. The chain carries TRBV7-2 and TRBJ1-1; D not certain. There are 13 residues in the CDR3. The V end lost 1 base, the J end lost 3 bases, and 6 bases lay between the germline ends. Germline assignment: CDR1 SGHTA and CDR2 FQGNSA. CDR3 sequence reads: CASSLEEDTEAFF. CDR3 DNA sequence: TGTGCCAGCAGCTTAGAAGAAGACACTGAAGCTTTCTTT.

CDR3 sequence (DNA): TGTGCCAGCAGGCTTAAGGGGGAAGGCTACACCTTC. Translated: CASRLKGEGYTF. The chain has TRBV2 and TRBJ1-2, with TRBD1 as a possible D gene (6 bases). The V gene lost 6 bases and the J gene lost 8 bases, with 13 bases spanning the gap. The CDR3 has 12 amino acids. Germline V lookup: CDR1 SNHLY, CDR2 FYNNEI.

The chain carries TRBV7-6 and TRBJ2-1; 11 bases agree with TRBD2. Germline V lookup: CDR1 SGHVS, CDR2 FNYEAQ. There are 13 residues in the CDR3. The V and J ends lost 11 bases and 8 bases, in that order; junction bases with no gene match: 8. Here the CDR3 reads CARGTSGNHEQFF. The DNA for the CDR3 is TGTGCCCGTGGGACTAGCGGTAATCATGAGCAGTTCTTC.

The chain has TRBV2 and TRBJ2-7; no clear D gene. Between the trimmed V and J ends, which lost 5 bases and 8 bases, there was a span of 13 bases. Germline V gene lookup returns CDR1 SNHLY and CDR2 FYNNEI. The CDR3 totals 12 residues. CDR3 bases: TGTGCCAGCAGTCCCCCCCAAGCCAAGCAGTACTTC. This sequence encodes CASSPPQAKQYF.

The chain combines TRBV11-2 with TRBJ2-3, with 11 bases aligning to TRBD2. V shed 1 base, J shed 4 bases, and the junction held 4 bases outside the gene matches. The CDR3 is made up of 16 amino acids. Germline V gene data show CDR1 as SGHAT and CDR2 as FQNNGV. CDR3 DNA: TGTGCCAGCAGCTTAGTATTAGCGGGAGGGTCAGATACGCAGTATTTT. This codes for CASSLVLAGGSDTQYF.

This clonotype was detected once. This chain links TRBV6-1 with TRBJ1-2; D possibly corresponds to TRBD1 (6 bases). Germline CDR1 MNHNS, CDR2 SASEGT. The CDR3 consists of 13 residues. Trimming pared 10 bases from V and 5 bases from J, leaving 17 bases between. The CDR3 is CAIGTTGRYGYTF. In nucleotides, the CDR3 is TGTGCCATAGGAACTACAGGGAGGTATGGCTACACCTTC.

The chain employs TRBV11-2 and TRBJ1-3; no definite D call. The V end lost 1 base, the J end lost 0 bases, and 7 bases lay between the germline ends. From germline, CDR1 is SGHAT and CDR2 FQNNGV. The CDR3 contains 15 residues. The CDR3 is CASSLGLYSGNTIYF. In DNA, the CDR3 is TGTGCCAGCAGCTTAGGGCTCTACTCTGGAAACACCATATATTTT.

This clonotype was detected a few times. This rearrangement joins TRBV6-1 to TRBJ2-3; 9 nucleotides align to TRBD2. Germline CDR1 and CDR2: MNHNS and SASEGT. V gave up 5 bases and J gave up 2 bases; unmatched junction bases: 8. The CDR3 is 16 amino acids. Here the CDR3 DNA reads TGTGCCAGCAGTTATGCAGCGGGAGGTTCCACAGATACGCAGTATTTT. Translation: CASSYAAGGSTDTQYF.

This clonotype was recorded many times. The chain couples TRBV4-2 to TRBJ2-3; 7 bases match TRBD1. Per germline, CDR1 LGHNA and CDR2 YNFKEQ. With V trimmed by 3 bases and J by 3 bases, 3 bases remained unmatched. The CDR3 runs to 14 residues. This CDR3 reads CASSQLTGTDTQYF. CDR3 in DNA: TGTGCCAGCAGCCAGCTGACAGGGACAGATACGCAGTATTTT.

In its sample, this clonotype was seen a few times. This chain uses TRBV20-1 with TRBJ2-5, with 8 nucleotides matching TRBD2. Trimming cost V 6 bases and J 8 bases; bases outside gene matches: 8. Germline values: CDR1 DFQATT, CDR2 SNEGSKA (reference sequence). The CDR3 covers 12 residues. CDR3 sequence: CSAPGTSDTQYF. In DNA, the CDR3 is TGCAGTGCGCCGGGGACTAGTGATACCCAGTACTTC.